The text below deals with one T cell receptor beta chain. Its antigen is undetermined. TCRdb ran MiXCR on the PCR reads and lists one entry per CDR3 protein. Among hundreds of thousands of distinct CDR3 sequences listed, about 21% were seen once. This CDR3 spans 13 amino acids. V was pared by 6 bases and J by 5 bases, with 4 bases of the junction left unmatched. Germline V gene sequence: CDR1 ENHRY, CDR2 SYGVKD. The data were taken from a study of molecular identifiers for immune sequencing clone quantification. General study points: Identical TCR molecules sharing a barcode could underestimate highly expanded clone sizes. Detection of one spiked Jurkat cell's TCR RNA reportedly worked in 1 million or so naive cells.

Naive CD8 T cells were FACS-sorted by CD8+CD4-CCR7+CD45RA+ markers. Sequencing was done on a sample of naive CD8+ T cells from blood, with Jurkat cell RNA spiked in. Subset given: FACS-sorted CD8+CD4-CCR7+CD45RA+ naive T cells. The sequence was obtained from a human donor in good health. Some libraries in this study had Jurkat cell RNA spiked in. The V gene is TRBV10-3, the J gene TRBJ2-5; 9 bases match TRBD1. CDR3 nucleotides: TGTGCCATCAGCCGGGACAGGGAGGAGACCCAGTACTTC. It is translated as CAISRDREETQYF.